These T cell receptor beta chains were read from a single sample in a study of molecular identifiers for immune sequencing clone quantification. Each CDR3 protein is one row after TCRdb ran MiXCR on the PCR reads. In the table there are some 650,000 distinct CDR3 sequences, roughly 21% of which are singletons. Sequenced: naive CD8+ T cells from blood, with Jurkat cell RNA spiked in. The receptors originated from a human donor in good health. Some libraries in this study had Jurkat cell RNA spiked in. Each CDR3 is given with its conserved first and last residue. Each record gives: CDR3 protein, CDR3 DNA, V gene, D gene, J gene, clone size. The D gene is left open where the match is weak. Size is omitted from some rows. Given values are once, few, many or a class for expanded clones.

CSARDWASGGLETQYF | TGCAGTGCTAGAGATTGGGCTAGCGGGGGACTAGAGACCCAGTACTTC | TRBV20-1 | TRBD2 | TRBJ2-5 | -
CASSRTSGGPAAGANVLTF | TGCGCCAGCAGCCGGACTAGCGGGGGCCCGGCTGCTGGGGCCAACGTCCTGACTTTC | TRBV5-1 | TRBD2 | TRBJ2-6 | many
CASSSTSGGTEAFF | TGTGCCAGCAGCTCGACATCAGGGGGCACTGAAGCTTTCTTT | TRBV13 | TRBD1 | TRBJ1-1 | many
CASKRQGDTEAFF | TGTGCCAGTAAAAGACAGGGGGACACTGAAGCTTTCTTT | TRBV19 | TRBD1 | TRBJ1-1 | -
CASSLGRGYLTGAFTDTQYF | TGCGCCAGCAGCTTGGGTAGGGGATACCTGACAGGGGCTTTCACAGATACGCAGTATTTT | TRBV5-1 | TRBD1 | TRBJ2-3 | few
CASSADGEGLRVRTYEQYF | TGTGCCAGCAGCGCGGACGGAGAGGGACTTCGCGTGAGGACCTACGAGCAGTACTTC | TRBV5-4 | - | TRBJ2-7 | many
CASTPGGQSEQYF | TGTGCCAGCACACCCGGGGGCCAATCCGAGCAGTACTTC | TRBV12-3/TRBV12-4 | - | TRBJ2-7 | -
CASSLGSASLREQYF | TGTGCCAGCAGCTTAGGATCGGCGTCCCTCCGCGAGCAGTACTTC | TRBV7-8 | - | TRBJ2-7 | few
CASSSYTGHQTQYF | TGTGCCAGCAGCTCTTATACAGGTCATCAGACCCAGTACTTC | TRBV7-2 | - | TRBJ2-5 | many
CAWSWSAGVTYEQYF | TGTGCCTGGAGTTGGTCGGCGGGAGTAACCTACGAGCAGTACTTC | TRBV30 | TRBD2 | TRBJ2-7 | -
CASSEAPGLAGDTQYF | TGTGCCAGCAGTGAAGCTCCGGGACTAGCGGGAGATACGCAGTATTTT | TRBV2 | TRBD2 | TRBJ2-3 | many
CASSLAGGEAGELFF | TGTGCCAGCAGCCTAGCGGGAGGCGAGGCCGGGGAGCTGTTTTTT | TRBV7-9 | TRBD2 | TRBJ2-2 | -
CASSWTGSDTEAFF | TGTGCCAGCAGTTGGACAGGGTCTGACACTGAAGCTTTCTTT | TRBV12-3/TRBV12-4 | TRBD1 | TRBJ1-1 | many
CASSRLSSYNEQFF | TGTGCCAGCAGCCGTTTGAGCTCCTACAATGAGCAGTTCTTC | TRBV9 | - | TRBJ2-1 | many
CASSGAQAYEQYF | TGTGCCAGCAGTGGGGCCCAGGCGTACGAGCAGTACTTC | TRBV6-2/TRBV6-3 | - | TRBJ2-7 | -
CASSISRSASYEQYF | TGTGCCAGTAGTATCTCCAGGTCCGCGTCCTACGAGCAGTACTTC | TRBV19 | - | TRBJ2-7 | few
CASSLEIADSYEQCF | TGTGCCAGCAGCTTGGAAATAGCAGACTCCTACGAGCAGTGCTTC | TRBV5-3 | - | TRBJ2-7 | -
CSVEGGSETQYF | TGCAGCGTTGAGGGGGGCTCAGAGACCCAGTACTTC | TRBV29-1 | - | TRBJ2-5 | many
CASSIFGQGNEQFF | TGTGCCAGTAGTATTTTTGGACAGGGGAATGAGCAGTTCTTC | TRBV19 | TRBD1 | TRBJ2-1 | -
CASSSTAGTGGGEKLFF | TGTGCCAGCAGCTCAACGGCGGGGACAGGGGGAGGTGAAAAACTGTTTTTT | TRBV7-9 | TRBD1 | TRBJ1-4 | many
CASSIGGTGNEQFF | TGTGCCAGTAGTATAGGCGGGACTGGGAATGAGCAGTTCTTC | TRBV19 | - | TRBJ2-1 | -
CASSLGALTGSSGNTIYF | TGTGCCAGCAGCTTGGGGGCCCTAACAGGCTCCTCTGGAAACACCATATATTTT | TRBV5-6 | - | TRBJ1-3 | few
CASSTNRRSSYEQYF | TGCGCCAGCAGCACTAACAGGCGGAGCTCCTACGAGCAGTACTTC | TRBV4-1 | - | TRBJ2-7 | -
CASSWTGPLGYNEQFF | TGTGCCAGCAGTTGGACGGGCCCCCTGGGGTACAATGAGCAGTTCTTC | TRBV27 | - | TRBJ2-1 | few
CASSQDMFLSGAPDTQYF | TGCGCCAGCAGCCAAGATATGTTTTTGAGCGGGGCTCCAGATACGCAGTATTTT | TRBV4-3 | TRBD2 | TRBJ2-3 | -
CAGSSGMNTEAFF | TGCGCCGGCAGCTCGGGAATGAACACTGAAGCTTTCTTT | TRBV5-1 | - | TRBJ1-1 | once
CASSQDGTGDYTGELFF | TGCGCCAGCAGCCAAGATGGTACGGGGGACTACACCGGGGAGCTGTTTTTT | TRBV4-3 | - | TRBJ2-2 | many
CASSSRDRSVSEKLFF | TGTGCCAGCAGCTCCAGGGACAGGAGCGTTAGTGAAAAACTGTTTTTT | TRBV7-9 | TRBD1 | TRBJ1-4 | -
CASSLDFAQGDEQYF | TGTGCCAGCAGCTTAGATTTCGCCCAGGGTGACGAGCAGTACTTC | TRBV7-9 | - | TRBJ2-7 | many
CASSLWGSEAFF | TGTGCCAGCAGCTTATGGGGGAGTGAAGCTTTCTTT | TRBV13 | - | TRBJ1-1 | many
CASSDWAVSYNEQFF | TGTGCCAGCAGCGACTGGGCGGTATCCTACAATGAGCAGTTCTTC | TRBV5-4 | - | TRBJ2-1 | -
CASSYYIYEQYF | TGTGCCAGCAGTTATTACATCTACGAGCAGTACTTC | TRBV6-6 | - | TRBJ2-7 | many
CASGWDNQPQHF | TGTGCCAGCGGCTGGGACAATCAGCCCCAGCATTTT | TRBV2 | - | TRBJ1-5 | many
CASSLWDSYNEQFF | TGTGCCAGCAGTTTATGGGACAGCTACAATGAGCAGTTCTTC | TRBV6-2/TRBV6-3 | TRBD1 | TRBJ2-1 | many
CTSSPSDTDYEQYF | TGTACCAGCAGTCCCTCGGACACCGACTACGAGCAGTACTTC | TRBV6-5 | - | TRBJ2-7 | -
CASSFRQGAIEKLFF | TGTGCCAGCAGTTTTCGACAGGGGGCCATCGAAAAACTGTTTTTT | TRBV28 | TRBD1 | TRBJ1-4 | many
CASSPPAGTGDEKLFF | TGCGCCAGCAGCCCACCCGCCGGGACAGGGGATGAAAAACTGTTTTTT | TRBV4-1 | TRBD1 | TRBJ1-4 | many
CGSSSNYEQYF | TGTGGCAGCAGTTCCAACTACGAGCAGTACTTC | TRBV6-5 | - | TRBJ2-7 | -
CASSFFGGDEQYF | TGTGCCAGCAGTTTTTTCGGGGGGGACGAGCAGTACTTC | TRBV28 | TRBD2 | TRBJ2-7 | many
CASSIDGRNTEAFF | TGTGCCAGTAGTATTGATGGACGGAACACTGAAGCTTTCTTT | TRBV19 | - | TRBJ1-1 | -
CASSSPPGNTYEQYF | TGTGCCAGCAGTTCCCCCCCCGGTAATACCTACGAGCAGTACTTC | TRBV28 | - | TRBJ2-7 | many